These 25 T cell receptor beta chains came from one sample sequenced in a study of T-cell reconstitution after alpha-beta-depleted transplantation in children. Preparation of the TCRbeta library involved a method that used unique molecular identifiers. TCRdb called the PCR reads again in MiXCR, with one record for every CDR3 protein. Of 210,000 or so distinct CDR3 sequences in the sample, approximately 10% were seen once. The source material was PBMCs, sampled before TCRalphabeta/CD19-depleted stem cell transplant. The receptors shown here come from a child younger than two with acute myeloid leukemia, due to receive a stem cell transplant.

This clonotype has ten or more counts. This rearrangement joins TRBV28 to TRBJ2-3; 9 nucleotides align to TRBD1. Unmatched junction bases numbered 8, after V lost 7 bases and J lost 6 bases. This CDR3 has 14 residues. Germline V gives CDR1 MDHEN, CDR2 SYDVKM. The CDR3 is CASKTDRGGDTQYF. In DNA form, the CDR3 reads TGTGCCAGCAAAACGGACAGGGGAGGCGATACGCAGTATTTT.

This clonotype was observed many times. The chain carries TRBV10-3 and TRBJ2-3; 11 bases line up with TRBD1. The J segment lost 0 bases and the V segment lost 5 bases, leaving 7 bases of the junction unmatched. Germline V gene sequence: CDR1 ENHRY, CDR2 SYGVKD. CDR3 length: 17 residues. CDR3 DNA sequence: TGTGCCATCAGTTCAACCGGGACAGGGGGTAGCACAGATACGCAGTATTTT. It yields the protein CAISSTGTGGSTDTQYF.

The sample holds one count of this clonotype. CDR3 sequence (DNA): TGTGCCACCAGTGACCCTGGGAGGCGGCATTCGGGTGAGCAGTTCTTC. Translating gives CATSDPGRRHSGEQFF. This chain links TRBV24-1 with TRBJ2-1, with D perhaps matching TRBD2 (6 bases). This CDR3 contains 16 residues. Germline CDR1 and CDR2: KGHDR and SFDVKD. V was cut by 4 bases and J by 9 bases, with 21 bases left in between.

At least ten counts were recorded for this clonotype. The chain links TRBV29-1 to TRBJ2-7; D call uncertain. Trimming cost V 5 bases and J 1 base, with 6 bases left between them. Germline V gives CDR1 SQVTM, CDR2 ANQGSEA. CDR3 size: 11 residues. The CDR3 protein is CSVLQSYEQYF. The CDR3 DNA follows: TGCAGCGTTCTTCAATCCTACGAGCAGTACTTC.

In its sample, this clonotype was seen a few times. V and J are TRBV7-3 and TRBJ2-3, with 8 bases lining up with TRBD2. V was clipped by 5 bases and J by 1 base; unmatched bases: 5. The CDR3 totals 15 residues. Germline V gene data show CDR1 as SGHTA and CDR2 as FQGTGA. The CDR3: CASSPTGLGTDTQYF. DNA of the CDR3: TGTGCCAGCAGCCCCACGGGACTAGGCACAGATACGCAGTATTTT.

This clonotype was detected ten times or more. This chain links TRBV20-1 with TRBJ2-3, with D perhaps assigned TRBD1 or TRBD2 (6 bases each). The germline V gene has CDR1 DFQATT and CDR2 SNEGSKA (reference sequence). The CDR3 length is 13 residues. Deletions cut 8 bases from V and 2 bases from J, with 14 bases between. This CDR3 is CSHAWGATDTQYF. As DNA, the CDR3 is TGCAGTCATGCGTGGGGGGCCACAGATACGCAGTATTTT.

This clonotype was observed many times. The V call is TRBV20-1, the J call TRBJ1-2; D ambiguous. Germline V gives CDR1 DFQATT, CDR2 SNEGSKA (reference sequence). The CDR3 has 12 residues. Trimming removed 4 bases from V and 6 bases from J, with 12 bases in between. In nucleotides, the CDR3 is TGCAGTGCTACCTTTGGGAGCGATGGCTACACCTTC. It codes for CSATFGSDGYTF.

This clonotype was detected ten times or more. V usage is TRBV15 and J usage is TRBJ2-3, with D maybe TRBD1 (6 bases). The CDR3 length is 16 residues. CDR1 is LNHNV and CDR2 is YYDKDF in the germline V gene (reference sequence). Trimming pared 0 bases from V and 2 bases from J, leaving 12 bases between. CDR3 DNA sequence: TGTGCCACCAGCAGAGATGGGGGACACTACACAGATACGCAGTATTTT. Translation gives CATSRDGGHYTDTQYF.

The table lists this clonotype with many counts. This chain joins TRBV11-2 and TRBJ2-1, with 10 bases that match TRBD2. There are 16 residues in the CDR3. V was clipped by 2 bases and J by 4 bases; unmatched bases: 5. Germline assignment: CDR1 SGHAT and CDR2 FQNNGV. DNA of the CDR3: TGTGCCAGCAGCTTATCTGAGACTAGCGGGTACAATGAGCAGTTCTTC. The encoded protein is CASSLSETSGYNEQFF.

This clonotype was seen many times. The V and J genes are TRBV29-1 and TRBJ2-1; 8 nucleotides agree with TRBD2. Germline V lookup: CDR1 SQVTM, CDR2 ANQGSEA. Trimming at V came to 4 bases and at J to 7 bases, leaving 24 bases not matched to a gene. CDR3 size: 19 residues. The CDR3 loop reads CSVGRTGTRRGRRANEQFF. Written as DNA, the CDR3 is TGCAGCGTTGGGCGGACCGGGACTAGAAGAGGTCGCCGGGCGAATGAGCAGTTCTTC.

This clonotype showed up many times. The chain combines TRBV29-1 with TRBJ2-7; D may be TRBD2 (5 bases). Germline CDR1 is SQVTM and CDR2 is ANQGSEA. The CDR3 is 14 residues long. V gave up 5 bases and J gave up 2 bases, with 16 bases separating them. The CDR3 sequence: CSVTDGSGTYEQYF. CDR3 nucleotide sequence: TGCAGCGTTACGGACGGAAGCGGAACCTACGAGCAGTACTTC.

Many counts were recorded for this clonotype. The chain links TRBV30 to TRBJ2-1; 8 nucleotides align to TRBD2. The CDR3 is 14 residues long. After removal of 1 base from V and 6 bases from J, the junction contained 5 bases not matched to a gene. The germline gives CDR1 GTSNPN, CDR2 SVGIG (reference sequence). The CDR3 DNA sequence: TGTGCCTGGAGTGGGACTAGCAGATTCAATGAGCAGTTCTTC. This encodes CAWSGTSRFNEQFF.

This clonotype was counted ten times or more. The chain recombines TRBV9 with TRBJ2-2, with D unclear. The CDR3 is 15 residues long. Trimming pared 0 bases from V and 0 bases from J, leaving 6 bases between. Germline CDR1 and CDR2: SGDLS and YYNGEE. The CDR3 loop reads CASSVGSANTGELFF. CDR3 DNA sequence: TGTGCCAGCAGCGTAGGCAGCGCGAACACCGGGGAGCTGTTTTTT. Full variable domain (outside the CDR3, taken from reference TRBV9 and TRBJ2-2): DSGVTQTPKHLITATGQRVTLRCSPRSGDLSVYWYQQSLDQGLQFLIQYYNGEERAKGNILERFSAQQFPDLHSELNLSSLELGDSALYFCASSVGSANTGELFFGEGSRLTVL.

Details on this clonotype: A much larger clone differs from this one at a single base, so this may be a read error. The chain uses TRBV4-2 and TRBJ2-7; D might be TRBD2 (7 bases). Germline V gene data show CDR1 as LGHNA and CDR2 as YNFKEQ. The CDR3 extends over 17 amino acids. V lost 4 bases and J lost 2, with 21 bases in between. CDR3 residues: CASSRERGGHGAYEQYF. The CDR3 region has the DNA TGTGCCAGCAGCCGAGAAAGGGGGGGACATGGGGCCTACGAGCAGTACTTC.

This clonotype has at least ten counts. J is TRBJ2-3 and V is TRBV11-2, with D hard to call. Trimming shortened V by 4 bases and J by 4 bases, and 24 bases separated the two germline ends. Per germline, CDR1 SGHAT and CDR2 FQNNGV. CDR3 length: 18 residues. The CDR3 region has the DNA TGTGCCAGCAGCTCGCCGCCTCCCTCTGCCGACGGAGCAGATACGCAGTATTTT. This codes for CASSSPPPSADGADTQYF.

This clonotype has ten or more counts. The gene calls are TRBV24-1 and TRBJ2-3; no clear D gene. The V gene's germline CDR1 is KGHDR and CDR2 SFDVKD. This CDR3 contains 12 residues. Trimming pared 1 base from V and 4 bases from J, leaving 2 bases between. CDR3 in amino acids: CATSDFPDTQYF. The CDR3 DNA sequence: TGTGCCACCAGTGATTTCCCAGATACGCAGTATTTT.

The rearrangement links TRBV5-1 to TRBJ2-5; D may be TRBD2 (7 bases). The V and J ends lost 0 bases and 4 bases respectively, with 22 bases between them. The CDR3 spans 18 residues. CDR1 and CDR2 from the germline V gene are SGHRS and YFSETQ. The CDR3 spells CASSLALSGGAKRETQYF. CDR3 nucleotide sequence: TGCGCCAGCAGCTTGGCCTTGAGTGGGGGGGCGAAGCGAGAGACCCAGTACTTC.

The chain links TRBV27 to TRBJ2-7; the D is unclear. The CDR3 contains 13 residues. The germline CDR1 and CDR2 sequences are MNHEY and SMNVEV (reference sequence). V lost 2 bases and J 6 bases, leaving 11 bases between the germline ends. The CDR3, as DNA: TGTGCCAGCAGTTTAGGGTTGGGTGGCGAGCAGTACTTC. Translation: CASSLGLGGEQYF.

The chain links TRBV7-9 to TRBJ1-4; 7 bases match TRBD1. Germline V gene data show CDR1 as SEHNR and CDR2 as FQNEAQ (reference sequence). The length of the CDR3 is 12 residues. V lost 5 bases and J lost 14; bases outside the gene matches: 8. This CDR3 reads CASSPSRDSLFF. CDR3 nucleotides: TGTGCCAGCAGCCCGTCCCGGGACAGCCTGTTTTTT. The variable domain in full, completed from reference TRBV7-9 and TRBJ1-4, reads DTGVSQNPRHKITKRGQNVTFRCDPISEHNRLYWYRQTLGQGPEFLTYFQNEAQLEKSRLLSDRFSAERPKGSFSTLEIQRTEQGDSAMYLCASSPSRDSLFFGSGTQLSVL.

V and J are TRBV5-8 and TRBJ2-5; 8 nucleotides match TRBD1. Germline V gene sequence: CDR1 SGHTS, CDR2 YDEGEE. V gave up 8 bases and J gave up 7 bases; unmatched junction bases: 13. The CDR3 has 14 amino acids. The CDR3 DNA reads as TGTGCCAGGGGCTTGGAAGACAGGGGTTGGACCCAGTACTTC. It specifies CARGLEDRGWTQYF. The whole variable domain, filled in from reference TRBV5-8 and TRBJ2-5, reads EAGVTQSPTHLIKTRGQQATLRCSPISGHTSVYWYQQALGLGLQFLLWYDEGEERNRGNFPPRFSGRQFPNYSSELNVNALELEDSALYLCARGLEDRGWTQYFGPGTRLLVL.

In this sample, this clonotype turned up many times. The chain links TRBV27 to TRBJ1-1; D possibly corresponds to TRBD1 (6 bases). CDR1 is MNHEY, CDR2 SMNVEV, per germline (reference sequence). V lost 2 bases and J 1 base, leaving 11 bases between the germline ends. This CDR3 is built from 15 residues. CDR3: CASSLRDISNTEAFF. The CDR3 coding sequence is TGTGCCAGCAGTTTACGGGACATATCGAACACTGAAGCTTTCTTT.

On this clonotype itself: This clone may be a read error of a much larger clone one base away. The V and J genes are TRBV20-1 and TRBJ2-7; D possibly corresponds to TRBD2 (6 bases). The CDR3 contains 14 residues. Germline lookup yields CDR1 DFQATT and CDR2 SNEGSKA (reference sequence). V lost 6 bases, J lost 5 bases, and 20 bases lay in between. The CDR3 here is CSASEPGLPDEQYF. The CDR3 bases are TGCAGTGCCTCAGAACCGGGACTGCCGGACGAGCAGTACTTC.

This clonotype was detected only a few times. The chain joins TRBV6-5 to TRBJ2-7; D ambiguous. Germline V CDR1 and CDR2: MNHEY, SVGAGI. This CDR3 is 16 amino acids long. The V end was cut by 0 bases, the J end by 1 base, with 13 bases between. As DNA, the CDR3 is TGTGCCAGCAGTTACTCGACCACCCAACCATCCTACGAGCAGTACTTC. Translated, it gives CASSYSTTQPSYEQYF.

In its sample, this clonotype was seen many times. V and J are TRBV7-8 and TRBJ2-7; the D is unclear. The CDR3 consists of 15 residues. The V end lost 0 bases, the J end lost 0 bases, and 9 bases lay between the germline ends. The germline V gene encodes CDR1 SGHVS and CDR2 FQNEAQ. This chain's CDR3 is CASSLARGDSYEQYF. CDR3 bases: TGTGCCAGCAGCTTAGCGCGTGGCGACTCCTACGAGCAGTACTTC.

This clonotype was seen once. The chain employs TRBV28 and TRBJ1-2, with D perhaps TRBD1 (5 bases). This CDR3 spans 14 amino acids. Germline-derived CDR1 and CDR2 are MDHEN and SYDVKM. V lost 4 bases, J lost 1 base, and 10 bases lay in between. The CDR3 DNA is TGTGCCAGCAGTTGGGGCAGGATTAACTATGGCTACACCTTC. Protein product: CASSWGRINYGYTF.